This entry lists 28 T cell receptor beta chains sequenced from one sample in a study of blood T cell repertoires in COVID-19. Generated by immunoSEQ multiplex PCR, the TCRdb table keeps only in-frame clones and is missing some. The sample lists around 150,000 clones; 85% were seen once. The sequencing input was peripheral blood. These TCRs come from a human donor with acute or convalescent COVID-19. The donor label of this sample is uncertain.

This chain joins TRBV5-1 and TRBJ1-1, with D unclear. The CDR3 totals 15 residues. Germline V CDR1 and CDR2: SGHRS, YFSETQ. Trimming took 0 bases from V and 2 from J, leaving 11 bases between them. Here the CDR3 reads CASSLVGIINTEAFF. The CDR3 region has the DNA TGCGCCAGCAGCTTGGTCGGGATTATTAACACTGAAGCTTTCTTT.

The chain couples TRBV29-1 to TRBJ2-1; the D is unclear. CDR1 SQVTM and CDR2 ANQGSEA come from the germline V gene. Between the trimmed V and J ends, which lost 7 bases and 6 bases, there was a span of 7 bases. The CDR3 totals 10 residues. CDR3 coding DNA: TGCAGCGCCCACAGCAATGAGCAGTTCTTC. Residues: CSAHSNEQFF.

This clone has a handful of counts. The J gene is TRBJ1-3, the V gene TRBV30; D unclear. There are 15 residues in the CDR3. The germline V gene encodes CDR1 GTSNPN and CDR2 SVGIG (reference sequence). V gave up 1 base and J gave up 0 bases, with 10 bases separating them. The CDR3 sequence is CAWSAGPSSGNTIYF. The CDR3 DNA reads as TGTGCCTGGAGTGCTGGGCCGTCCTCTGGAAACACCATATATTTT.

The rearrangement uses TRBV6-1 and TRBJ2-7; D uncertain. Germline-derived CDR1 and CDR2 are MNHNS and SASEGT. CDR3 length: 13 residues. Trimming stripped 2 bases from V and 9 bases from J, with 14 bases between. The CDR3 sequence: CASSETFTVVQYF. The CDR3 nucleotides read TGTGCCAGCAGTGAAACGTTTACAGTTGTGCAGTACTTC.

The CDR3 nucleotides read TGCGCCAGCAGCTCGACAGGAGCCGGGGAGCTGTTTTTT. Translation: CASSSTGAGELFF. The chain links TRBV5-1 to TRBJ2-2; D possibly corresponds to TRBD1 (6 bases). Between the trimmed V and J ends, which lost 3 bases and 6 bases, there was a span of 9 bases. The CDR3 is 13 residues long. Germline values: CDR1 SGHRS, CDR2 YFSETQ.

This clone was detected only once. V is TRBV5-1 and J is TRBJ2-5; D ambiguous. With 0 bases removed from V and 5 bases from J, the gap between germline ends came to 5 bases. The CDR3 sequence is 12 residues long. From germline, CDR1 is SGHRS and CDR2 YFSETQ. In nucleotides, the CDR3 is TGCGCCAGCAGCTTGGCCCAGGAGACCCAGTACTTC. Translation: CASSLAQETQYF.

The rearrangement links TRBV2 to TRBJ2-3, with 9 bases fitting TRBD1. The length of the CDR3 is 15 residues. Looked up from germline, CDR1 is SNHLY and CDR2 is FYNNEI. Trimming at V came to 5 bases and at J to 0 bases, leaving 3 bases not matched to a gene. The CDR3 protein is CASSHRGLSTDTQYF. The CDR3, as DNA: TGTGCCAGCAGTCACAGGGGGCTTAGCACAGATACGCAGTATTTT.

CDR3 loop: CASSLLERNTEAFF. As DNA, the CDR3 is TGTGCCAGCAGCTTACTGGAGAGGAACACTGAAGCTTTCTTT. The chain carries TRBV11-2 and TRBJ1-1; D unresolved. The CDR3 has 14 amino acids. V gave up 2 bases and J gave up 1 base, with 8 bases separating them. CDR1 and CDR2 from the germline V gene are SGHAT and FQNNGV.

The J gene is TRBJ1-2, the V gene TRBV15; 10 bases line up with TRBD1. This CDR3 has 16 residues. Germline V lookup: CDR1 LNHNV, CDR2 YYDKDF (reference sequence). V shed 9 bases, J shed 3 bases, and the junction held 13 bases outside the gene matches. The CDR3 spells CATSPNSGQGDYGYTF. CDR3 DNA: TGTGCCACTAGCCCCAACTCCGGACAGGGGGACTATGGCTACACCTTC.

The CDR3 here is CASSLQGALNEQYF. The CDR3 DNA reads as TGTGCCAGCAGCTTACAGGGGGCGCTCAACGAGCAGTACTTC. The chain recombines TRBV6-1 with TRBJ2-7; 9 bases match TRBD1. CDR1 and CDR2 (germline): MNHNS, SASEGT. The CDR3 has 14 residues. Trimming cost V 6 bases and J 5 bases; bases outside gene matches: 8.

This chain connects TRBV7-2 to TRBJ1-4, with D maybe TRBD1 (6 bases). Deletions cut 1 base from V and 0 bases from J, with 15 bases between. This CDR3 has 18 amino acids. Germline loops: CDR1 SGHTA, CDR2 FQGNSA. The CDR3 here is CASSLVERTAPTNEKLFF. The CDR3 coding sequence is TGTGCCAGCAGCTTAGTCGAGAGGACAGCCCCAACTAATGAAAAACTGTTTTTT.

This clone appeared a single time. This chain links TRBV18 with TRBJ1-6; 8 bases line up with TRBD1. Germline CDR1 and CDR2: KGHSH and LQKENI. This CDR3 region has 14 residues. V lost 3 bases and J lost 8; bases outside the gene matches: 3. Written as DNA, the CDR3 is TGTGCCAGCTCACCTGACAGGGGAGATTCACCCCTCCACTTT. Translated, it gives CASSPDRGDSPLHF.

With respect to this clone: Other DNA sequences in this specimen translate into the identical CDR3. This chain connects TRBV11-3 to TRBJ2-1, with a possible D match to TRBD2 (7 bases). Germline CDR1 is SGHNT and CDR2 is YENEEA. The CDR3 sequence is 15 residues long. Trimming left V 1 base short and J 6 bases short, with 13 bases between. The CDR3 DNA reads TGTGCCAGCAGCTTAGCCGGGGGGCGGGGCAATGAGCAGTTCTTC. Translating it yields CASSLAGGRGNEQFF.

The chain links TRBV29-1 to TRBJ1-5; 9 nucleotides match TRBD1. The J segment lost 4 bases and the V segment lost 6 bases, leaving 7 bases of the junction unmatched. The CDR3 runs 14 residues. The germline CDR1 and CDR2 sequences are SQVTM and ANQGSEA. The CDR3 region is CSVTLGTGNQPQHF. As DNA, the CDR3 is TGCAGCGTCACCCTAGGGACAGGGAATCAGCCCCAGCATTTT.

V is TRBV2 and J is TRBJ1-2; D is undetermined. Germline V CDR1 and CDR2: SNHLY, FYNNEI. Trimming removed 6 bases at V and 4 bases at J, with 9 bases between. This CDR3 is built from 12 residues. The CDR3 protein is CASRREGYGYTF. CDR3 in DNA: TGTGCCAGCAGGAGAGAGGGCTATGGCTACACCTTC.

This clone was observed a single time. The gene calls are TRBV7-2 and TRBJ1-4; weak D call: TRBD1 (6 bases). Trimming removed 7 bases from V and 3 bases from J, with 12 bases in between. The germline gives CDR1 SGHTA, CDR2 FQGNSA. This CDR3 is 14 amino acids long. CDR3 DNA: TGTGCCAGCATGCTAGGGGGATCTAATGAAAAACTGTTTTTT. This codes for CASMLGGSNEKLFF. Full variable domain (remainder filled in from reference TRBV7-2 and TRBJ1-4): GAGVSQSPSNKVTEKGKDVELRCDPISGHTALYWYRQSLGQGLEFLIYFQGNSAPDKSGLPSDRFSAERTGGSVSTLTIQRTQQEDSAVYLCASMLGGSNEKLFFGSGTQLSVL.

CDR3: CASSSRQVAYNEQFF. DNA of the CDR3: TGTGCCAGCAGTTCTCGACAGGTAGCCTACAATGAGCAGTTCTTC. The chain couples TRBV6-2 or TRBV6-3 to TRBJ2-1, with D perhaps TRBD1 (6 bases). The V gene lost 4 bases and the J gene lost 2 bases, with 12 bases spanning the gap. Germline V gives CDR1 MNHEY, CDR2 SVGEGT. This CDR3 has 15 amino acids.

This chain uses TRBV9 with TRBJ1-1; D gene unclear. The CDR3 has 13 residues. V lost 2 bases, J lost 0 bases, and 5 bases lay in between. CDR1 and CDR2 from the germline V gene are SGDLS and YYNGEE. CDR3 residues: CASSVEVNTEAFF. DNA of the CDR3: TGTGCCAGCAGCGTGGAGGTGAACACTGAAGCTTTCTTT.

The chain employs TRBV3-1 (or the pseudogene TRBV3-2) and TRBJ2-5; 10 nucleotides align to TRBD2. The junction had 9 bases not matched to a gene; V was cut back by 1 base and J by 4 bases. The CDR3 is 17 residues long. Germline CDR1 reads LGHDT; CDR2 reads YNNKEL (reference sequence). CDR3 sequence: CASSQGYLSGGRETQYF. CDR3 nucleotide sequence: TGTGCCAGCAGCCAAGGTTACCTTAGCGGGGGGAGAGAGACCCAGTACTTC.

The V and J genes are TRBV6-6 and TRBJ1-2; 9 bases align to TRBD1. Germline V gene lookup returns CDR1 MNHNY and CDR2 SVGAGI (reference sequence). CDR3 size: 14 residues. With V trimmed by 6 bases and J by 8 bases, 10 bases remained unmatched. The CDR3 bases are TGTGCCAGCAGGGAGGGACAGGGTACTTCGGGCTACACCTTC. Translating gives CASREGQGTSGYTF.

The chain employs TRBV7-3 and TRBJ1-5; the D gene is possibly TRBD1 (5 bases). Germline V gives CDR1 SGHTA, CDR2 FQGTGA. CDR3 length: 18 amino acids. Between the trimmed V and J ends, which lost 0 bases and 0 bases, there was a span of 15 bases. This chain's CDR3 is CASSLTSSREYSNQPQHF. For the CDR3, the DNA is TGTGCCAGCAGCTTAACAAGTTCCAGGGAATATAGCAATCAGCCCCAGCATTTT.

The V gene is TRBV7-6, the J gene TRBJ1-1; no firm D call. This CDR3 is built from 14 residues. V was trimmed by 6 bases and J by 5 bases, leaving 16 bases between them. The germline CDR1 and CDR2 sequences are SGHVS and FNYEAQ. In DNA form, the CDR3 reads TGTGCCAGCAGTCCTCGATTGGGCGAGACTGAAGCTTTCTTT. It codes for CASSPRLGETEAFF.

This chain links TRBV4-1 with TRBJ1-1, with TRBD1 as a possible D gene (6 bases). With 5 bases removed from V and 4 bases from J, the gap between germline ends came to 11 bases. CDR1 is MGHRA, CDR2 YSYEKL, per germline. This CDR3 is built from 13 residues. This CDR3 is CASSVQGATEAFF. CDR3 nucleotide sequence: TGCGCCAGCAGCGTACAGGGTGCCACTGAAGCTTTCTTT.

This chain connects TRBV19 to TRBJ1-5; D not certain. CDR1 is LNHDA, CDR2 SQIVND, per germline (reference sequence). The CDR3 runs 17 residues. V was shortened by 5 bases and J by 4 bases, with 21 bases between the two germline ends. The CDR3 loop reads CASSFGSARDGNQPQHF. CDR3 nucleotide sequence: TGTGCCAGTAGTTTCGGTTCCGCCCGGGATGGGAATCAGCCCCAGCATTTT.

This clone occurred a few times. V and J are TRBV7-9 and TRBJ1-6, with D unresolved. Germline V gene lookup returns CDR1 SEHNR and CDR2 FQNEAQ (reference sequence). The length of the CDR3 is 13 residues. Trimming took off 6 bases at V and 7 bases at J, with 10 bases between the two ends. The CDR3 here is CASRYKENSPLHF. The CDR3 DNA reads TGTGCCAGCAGATATAAAGAGAATTCACCCCTCCACTTT.

In its sample, this clone was seen once. The J gene is TRBJ1-1, the V gene TRBV2, with D perhaps TRBD1 (6 bases). CDR1 SNHLY and CDR2 FYNNEI come from the germline V gene. The CDR3 extends over 18 amino acids. V lost 6 bases, J lost 1 base, and 24 bases lay in between. The CDR3, as DNA: TGTGCCAGCAGCGTGGGGCCTCCACAGGGTGAAAGGAACACTGAAGCTTTCTTT. Protein: CASSVGPPQGERNTEAFF. Full variable domain (outside the CDR3, taken from reference TRBV2 and TRBJ1-1): EPEVTQTPSHQVTQMGQEVILRCVPISNHLYFYWYRQILGQKVEFLVSFYNNEISEKSEIFDDQFSVERPDGSNFTLKIRSTKLEDSAMYFCASSVGPPQGERNTEAFFGQGTRLTVV.

The CDR3 DNA reads TGTGCCAGCAAGACTCGCTCTTACGAGCAGTACTTC. Translated: CASKTRSYEQYF. The chain carries TRBV6-5 and TRBJ2-7; D is unresolved. Trimming stripped 7 bases from V and 4 bases from J, with 11 bases between. CDR1 and CDR2 from the germline V gene are MNHEY and SVGAGI. CDR3 length: 12 amino acids.

This chain joins TRBV7-9 and TRBJ1-4; D uncertain. CDR1 and CDR2 from the germline V gene are SEHNR and FQNEAQ (reference sequence). The CDR3 has 15 amino acids. Between the trimmed V and J ends, which lost 0 bases and 7 bases, there was a span of 12 bases. The CDR3 sequence is CASSLALPGVEKLFF. The CDR3 DNA sequence: TGTGCCAGCAGCTTAGCCCTGCCCGGGGTTGAAAAACTGTTTTTT.